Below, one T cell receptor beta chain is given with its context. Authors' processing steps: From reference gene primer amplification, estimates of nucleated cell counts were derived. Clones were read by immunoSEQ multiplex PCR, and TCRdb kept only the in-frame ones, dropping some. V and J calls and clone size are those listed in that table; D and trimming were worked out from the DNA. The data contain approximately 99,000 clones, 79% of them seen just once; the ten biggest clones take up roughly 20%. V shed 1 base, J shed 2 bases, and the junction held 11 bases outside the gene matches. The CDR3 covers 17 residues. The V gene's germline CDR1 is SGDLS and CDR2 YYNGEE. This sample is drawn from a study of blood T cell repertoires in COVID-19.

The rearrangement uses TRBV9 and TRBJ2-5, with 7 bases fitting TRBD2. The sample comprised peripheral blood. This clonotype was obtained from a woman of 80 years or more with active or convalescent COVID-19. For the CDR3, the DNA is TGTGCCAGCAGCGTAAGGTCTTCGCCTAGCGGTCAAGAGACCCAGTACTTC. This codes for CASSVRSSPSGQETQYF.